This note documents a single TCR beta chain sequence. The clone's antigen remains unknown. Per-base quality was not reported, and no clone a single base away is much larger than it. The cohort consisted of fewer than 700 healthy bone marrow donors. At the time of sampling, every cohort member was nominally healthy, though immune exposures that went unrecorded were likely present. The donor tested CMV seronegative, placing the donor among the 350 or so seronegative members of the cohort. A peripheral blood sample was collected from each donor, and TCR beta sequencing was performed on peripheral blood mononuclear cells. Genomic DNA extraction from the blood cell samples was performed with the Qiagen DNeasy Blood Extraction Kit. The data are from a study of cytomegalovirus exposure and HLA in healthy donors (dated by TCRdb to about 2017). Some background on the complete study: An earlier analysis of approximately 640 of the donors reported 250 to 300 Gb of sequence data and 117 million unique TCR beta sequences from some 180 million T cells. High-throughput TCR immunosequencing, statistical association of individual TCRs with disease status, and machine learning were combined to predict cytomegalovirus infection status. Roughly 5 DR-DQ haplotypes were handled as single units for association and clustering, since linkage in the cohort was strong. The study used immunosequencing to profile the T cell repertoires of more than 650 subjects and linked those repertoires to cytomegalovirus serostatus. The number of donors typed differed by locus, with 629-630 for A, B, C, DRB1 and DQB1, 522 for DQA1, nearly 610 for DPA1, and approximately 470 for DPB1. Along with the roughly 670-subject first cohort, a separate validation cohort of 120 different subjects was used. In an earlier analysis of 500 to 650 of the donors, high-throughput TCR beta sequencing was used to judge whether each TCR beta V gene segment behaved as functional or pseudogenic. The study aimed to test whether cataloging public T cell receptors could reveal signatures of past pathogen exposure. All discovery cohort repertoires had been generated on a single sequencing platform. Alongside the repertoire data, information on donor age, sex, ethnicity and CMV serostatus was compiled. Among roughly 400 genotyped donors of the cohort, an average of approximately 240,000 unique TCR beta nucleotide sequences were sequenced per donor, around 18% of them non-productive. A later analysis re-examined previously published TCR beta repertoires from just over 650 donors and added high-resolution HLA genotyping to investigate patterns of TCR occurrence. The genetic ancestry cluster associated with self-reported Caucasian donors included over 65% of the roughly 380 genotyped donors. Genome-wide SNP genotypes for about 60% of the roughly 700 donors were used in a later genetic analysis, which treated that subset as a discovery cohort. HLA typing included class I and class II loci at four-digit resolution. About 330 gigabases of sequencing data and tens of millions of unique TCR sequences made up an early release that covered over 550 HLA-typed donors. The later analysis used no new phenotypic data to find candidate immune exposures, relying instead on TCR beta sequences and their occurrence across donors.

The CDR3 goes from the cysteine to the phenylalanine over 14 residues. CDR3 DNA only is kept here, 42 bases in frame from base 1. CDR1 and CDR2, looked up from the germline V gene, are SQVTM and ANQGSEA. V is clipped by 4 bases and J by 5 bases, and the sequence between their germline boundaries is 17 bases long. Library method: the immunoSEQ multiplex PCR assay. A mixture of 60 forward primers for TCR Vbeta segments and 13 reverse primers for TCR Jbeta segments was used in the multiplex PCR. Amplification of the CDR3 region of rearranged TCR beta genes was performed with a multiplex PCR assay on genomic DNA. Amplified TCR beta libraries were sequenced as 87-base-pair reads on the Illumina HiSeq System. On the authors' methods: In a later analysis, some 80 million unique TCR beta chains were counted across the roughly 670 repertoires, and about 9.9 million of these chains were shared by at least two donors. Raw reads were error-corrected and collapsed into unique sequences with a nearest-neighbor algorithm that merged closely related sequences to remove PCR and sequencing errors. Alignment of CDR3 sequences to IMGT reference sequences was used to assign V, D and J gene segments. For a sequence to be retained, a match of at least six nucleotides to both a V gene segment and a J gene segment was required. Rearrangements were called productive when the CDR3 lacked stop codons and stayed in frame with V and J; all others were non-productive. Following IMGT convention, CDR3 was defined as the stretch from the second conserved V-encoded cysteine up to the conserved J-encoded phenylalanine. The earlier analysis of 587 of the donors excluded any sequence lacking an unambiguous match to a single V gene segment. An earlier analysis of about 590 of the donors classified V segments as functional when productive rearrangements were above 56.7% and as segregating when the standard deviation between donors was above 5%. A statistical classification framework was built for diagnosing cytomegalovirus status from the catalog of TCR beta chain sequences. In a later analysis, TCR nucleotide sequences were compared against IMGT/GENE-DB human TR gene sequences so that V and J genes could be assigned. A later analysis assigned CDR3 sequences and most-parsimonious VDJ recombination scenarios with the TCRdist pipeline. A later analysis defined each TCR beta chain by its CDR3 amino acid sequence plus V-gene family, and excluded reads lacking a unique V-gene family. As a way to deal with suspected cross-contamination and a sequencing artifact, a later analysis dropped 450 to 600 nucleotide sequences that were highly shared and had low generation probability. In a later analysis, a clonal expansion index for each public chain was calculated from normalized within-repertoire ranks of inferred template counts. A later analysis computed generation probabilities with a VDJ recombination model fitted to out-of-frame rearrangements, and checked the results against IGoR. Hypergeometric tests were used in a later analysis to score TCR-TCR, TCR-HLA and TCR-CMV co-occurrence, with a repertoire-size bias correction applied to the TCR pairs. To estimate false discovery rates, a later analysis permuted the HLA or CMV assignments 20 times. In a later analysis, co-occurring TCRs were grouped using DBSCAN, with TCRdist sequence similarity added in when clustering inside HLA-allele-positive subsets. For co-occurrence clustering, repertoires with fewer than 30,000 or more than 120,000 public chains were excluded, along with several repertoires with anomalous nucleotide sharing. TCRdb stores this immuneACCESS table with in-frame sequences only. Part of the clones is absent; in the studies checked, under half of the shortfall reflects unresolved V genes, and no reason is known for the rest. The V and J calls and clone size come from that table; D and trimming were worked out from the DNA. This sample is represented by around 110,000 clones; 73% of them were singletons. Clones ranked in the top ten supply 7.8% of the sample.

What the research found in general, with its limitations: Compared with the roughly 600-donor mean, donors in an Asian-associated ancestry cluster had fewer N-insertions in productive TCRs, according to a later genetic analysis. According to a later analysis, parvovirus B19, influenza, CMV and Epstein-Barr virus appeared linked to several top co-occurrence clusters. In the study, around 150 TCR beta chains were listed as associated with cytomegalovirus. According to the authors, the approach could potentially be generalized to other disease states and immunological phenotypes. For the cohort, immune exposure information was limited to CMV serostatus. The sequencing pipeline was judged likely to have produced a cluster of highly shared sequence variants as a technical artifact. A later genetic analysis associated a missense DCLRE1C variant with V-gene and J-gene trimming of TCR beta chains, and an independent cohort replicated the association. Strong co-occurrence of HLA alleles, especially DR and DQ, made assigning TCR associations to individual alleles difficult. According to a later analysis, most CMV-associated TCR beta chains appeared to be HLA-restricted, and the HLA associations seemed to be driven largely by CMV exposure. The classifier was reported to diagnose cytomegalovirus status with high specificity and sensitivity in both the original cohort and the validation cohort. Specific HLA alleles were associated with some 15,000 TCR beta sequences at a false discovery rate of 0.05 in a later analysis. In vitro tests confirmed that a few of the cytomegalovirus-associated TCR beta chains recognize cytomegalovirus antigens. Broadly in line with IMGT annotations, most TCR beta V segments showed up in productive rearrangements about 87% or about 30% of the time in an earlier analysis of 450 to 600 of the donors. Presence/absence analyses assumed roughly uniform sequencing depth across donors, an assumption that may not hold. Linkage disequilibrium might explain the correlated functional status among segregating V segments, but an unknown experimental factor could not be ruled out. Most TCR sequences were seen in very few donors, while some public TCRs were found in many individuals. In this cohort, only TCR beta chains were sequenced, and detectable features were limited by the absence of alpha or paired-chain data. Because counts were too low, roughly 16 rarely observed V segments, including chromosome 9 orphons, were left out of the earlier analysis of approximately 580 of the donors. Some IMGT-functional V segments, including TRBV6-2 and TRBV6-3, could not be told apart with the 87-base-pair reads, so those segments were excluded. A further reported finding was that TCR beta sequences accurately predicted the HLA-A and HLA-B alleles for most subjects in the first cohort. Because HLA typing was missing for some donors at each locus, association tests included only the typed subset. According to a later analysis, TCR association rates differed among HLA loci, with DRB1 alleles showing the most associated TCRs and HLA-C alleles showing the fewest. In a later analysis, HLA-associated TCR beta chains were found to be more clonally expanded and to have lower generation probabilities than equally common non-associated chains.

Sequenced input: PBMCs. The receptor's source is a man aged 30 to 45 in good health and CMV-seronegative. This receptor chain uses TRBV29-1 and TRBJ2-5, with no confidently assigned D gene. The nucleotides are TGCAGCGTTGGGGCACCCCCGGATAGGGAGACCCAGTACTTC. It specifies CSVGAPPDRETQYF.